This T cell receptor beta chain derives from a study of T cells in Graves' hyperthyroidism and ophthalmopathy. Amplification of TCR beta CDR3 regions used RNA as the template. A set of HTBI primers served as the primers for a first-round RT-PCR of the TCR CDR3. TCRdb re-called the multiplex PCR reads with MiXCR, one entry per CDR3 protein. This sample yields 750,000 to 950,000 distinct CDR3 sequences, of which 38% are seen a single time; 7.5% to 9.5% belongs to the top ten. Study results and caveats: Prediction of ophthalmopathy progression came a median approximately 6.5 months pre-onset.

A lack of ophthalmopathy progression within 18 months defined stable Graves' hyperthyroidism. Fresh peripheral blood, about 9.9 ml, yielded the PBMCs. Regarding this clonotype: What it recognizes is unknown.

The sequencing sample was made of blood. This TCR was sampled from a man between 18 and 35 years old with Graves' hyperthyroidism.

The CDR3 nucleotides are TGTGCCAGCACCCCTTACCCGGCTTTCTTT. Its protein product is CASTPYPAFF. The rearrangement uses TRBV12-3 or TRBV12-4 and TRBJ1-1, with unresolved D. Trimming left V 7 bases short and J 11 bases short, with 11 bases between. The length of the CDR3 is 10 residues.